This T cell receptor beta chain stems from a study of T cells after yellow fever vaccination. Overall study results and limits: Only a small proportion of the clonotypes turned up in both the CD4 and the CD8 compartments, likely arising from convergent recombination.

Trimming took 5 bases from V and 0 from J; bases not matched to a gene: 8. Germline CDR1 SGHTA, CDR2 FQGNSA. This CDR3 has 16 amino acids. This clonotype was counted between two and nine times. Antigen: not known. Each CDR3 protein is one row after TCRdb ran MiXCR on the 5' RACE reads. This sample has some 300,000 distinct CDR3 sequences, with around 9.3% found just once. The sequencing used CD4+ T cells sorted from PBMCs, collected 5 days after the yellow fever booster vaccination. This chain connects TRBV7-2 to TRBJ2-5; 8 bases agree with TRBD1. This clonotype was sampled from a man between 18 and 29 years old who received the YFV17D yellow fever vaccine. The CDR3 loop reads CASSRNRGKDQETQYF. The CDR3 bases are TGTGCCAGCAGCCGTAACAGGGGGAAGGACCAAGAGACCCAGTACTTC.